These 23 T cell receptor beta chains share one sample of origin, sequenced in a study of graft-versus-host responses after intestinal transplantation. Their antigen targets remain unknown. Profiled with immunoSEQ multiplex PCR; TCRdb holds only in-frame clones, not every one. There are 25,000 to 35,000 clones in the sample; about four fifths occur only once, and roughly a fifth lies in the top ten. Material: unstimulated CD8+ T cells sorted from spleen or lymph node cells, obtained before intestinal transplant. Receptors were obtained from a human donor who received an intestinal transplant.

This chain connects TRBV28 to TRBJ1-2; 7 nucleotides align to TRBD1. The CDR3 consists of 14 residues. Trimming at V came to 0 bases and at J to 5 bases, leaving 3 bases not matched to a gene. CDR1 MDHEN and CDR2 SYDVKM come from the germline V gene. The CDR3 nucleotides are TGTGCCAGCAGTTTATGGGGGGACAGATATGGCTACACCTTC. Protein: CASSLWGDRYGYTF.

This clone was observed a few times. The chain recombines TRBV19 with TRBJ2-1, with D perhaps TRBD1 (6 bases). CDR1 and CDR2 from the germline V gene are LNHDA and SQIVND (reference sequence). This CDR3 comprises 15 residues. Deletions cut 5 bases from V and 1 base from J, with 12 bases between. The CDR3 is CASSPSGTSYNEQFF. The CDR3 DNA sequence: TGTGCCAGTAGTCCCTCCGGGACATCCTACAATGAGCAGTTCTTC.

This clone has only one observation. The V call is TRBV7-3, the J call TRBJ2-3; 12 nucleotides match TRBD2. The J segment lost 8 bases and the V segment lost 5 bases, leaving 8 bases of the junction unmatched. The CDR3 loop spans 15 amino acids. Germline CDR1 is SGHTA and CDR2 is FQGTGA. CDR3 region: CASSLAGGAGGTQYF. The CDR3 nucleotides read TGTGCCAGCAGCCTAGCGGGAGGGGCAGGGGGTACGCAGTATTTT.

The chain couples TRBV6-5 to TRBJ2-1, with 10 bases aligning to TRBD2. The CDR3 has 15 amino acids. Germline values: CDR1 MNHEY, CDR2 SVGAGI. With V trimmed by 8 bases and J by 8 bases, 12 bases remained unmatched. This chain's CDR3 is CASSEREGGGDEQFF. CDR3 sequence (DNA): TGTGCCAGCTCTGAGCGGGAGGGTGGTGGCGATGAGCAGTTCTTC.

The chain uses TRBV25-1 and TRBJ2-6; no reliable D call. CDR1 is MGHDK, CDR2 SYGVNS, per germline. The V end was cut by 3 bases, the J end by 3 bases, with 6 bases between. This CDR3 spans 14 amino acids. CDR3 coding DNA: TGTGCCAGCAGTGAGGCTAGTGGGGCCAACGTCCTGACTTTC. Its translation is CASSEASGANVLTF.

This chain uses TRBV5-8 with TRBJ2-1; 7 bases match TRBD2. The CDR3 has 16 amino acids. Germline CDR1 SGHTS, CDR2 YDEGEE. After removal of 1 base from V and 3 bases from J, the junction contained 7 bases not matched to a gene. The CDR3 region has the DNA TGTGCCAGCAGCTTGTCTAGCGGTATCCTCTACAATGAGCAGTTCTTC. Translating gives CASSLSSGILYNEQFF. The complete variable domain, with remaining parts taken from reference TRBV5-8 and TRBJ2-1, reads EAGVTQSPTHLIKTRGQQATLRCSPISGHTSVYWYQQALGLGLQFLLWYDEGEERNRGNFPPRFSGRQFPNYSSELNVNALELEDSALYLCASSLSSGILYNEQFFGPGTRLTVL.

V and J are TRBV5-1 and TRBJ2-5; 9 nucleotides align to TRBD2. Germline loops: CDR1 SGHRS, CDR2 YFSETQ. The CDR3 spans 15 residues. V was clipped by 5 bases and J by 1 base; unmatched bases: 6. In nucleotides, the CDR3 is TGCGCCAGCAGTCCCGAGCGGGGGGCCCAAGAGACCCAGTACTTC. Encoded protein: CASSPERGAQETQYF.

The chain has TRBV27 and TRBJ1-1; 7 bases are shared with TRBD1. With 7 bases clipped from V and 0 bases from J, the junction kept 8 bases outside the gene matches. The CDR3 contains 15 residues. The germline V gene encodes CDR1 MNHEY and CDR2 SMNVEV (reference sequence). The CDR3 DNA sequence: TGTGCCAGCACCGGTCTACAGGGGATGAACACTGAAGCTTTCTTT. Its protein product is CASTGLQGMNTEAFF.

This clone was seen only a few times. The chain couples TRBV6-5 to TRBJ1-5; D gene uncertain. Germline values: CDR1 MNHEY, CDR2 SVGAGI. The V end was cut by 0 bases, the J end by 0 bases, with 9 bases between. The CDR3 totals 16 residues. The CDR3 bases are TGTGCCAGCAGTTACTCAGCACCGTATAGCAATCAGCCCCAGCATTTT. Translating gives CASSYSAPYSNQPQHF.

The V gene is TRBV4-1, the J gene TRBJ1-1, with D uncertain. The CDR3 length is 14 residues. Deletions cut 2 bases from V and 1 base from J, with 8 bases between. Per the germline V gene, CDR1 is MGHRA and CDR2 is YSYEKL. The chain's CDR3 is CASSQRLGNTEAFF. Written as DNA, the CDR3 is TGCGCCAGCAGCCAAAGACTAGGGAACACTGAAGCTTTCTTT.

The V gene is TRBV19, the J gene TRBJ1-4, with 9 bases fitting TRBD1. CDR1 and CDR2 from the germline V gene are LNHDA and SQIVND (reference sequence). The CDR3 totals 14 residues. Germline trimming cut 3 bases from V and 5 bases from J; bases unmatched to any gene: 1. In DNA form, the CDR3 reads TGTGCCAGTAGTATTGGGACAGGGAATGAAAAACTGTTTTTT. Translating it yields CASSIGTGNEKLFF.

The chain carries TRBV19 and TRBJ1-5; D gene uncertain. Germline lookup yields CDR1 LNHDA and CDR2 SQIVND (reference sequence). Deletions cut 7 bases from V and 6 bases from J, with 16 bases between. The CDR3 contains 14 residues. The CDR3 protein is CASTKLPGVQPQHF. CDR3 in DNA: TGTGCCAGTACCAAGCTCCCGGGAGTTCAGCCCCAGCATTTT.

This rearrangement joins TRBV19 to TRBJ2-5, with a weak D call TRBD2 (5 bases). The germline V gene has CDR1 LNHDA and CDR2 SQIVND (reference sequence). The CDR3 has 13 amino acids. V was clipped by 3 bases and J by 5 bases, with 10 bases between them. CDR3 in amino acids: CASSIPGKETQYF. The CDR3 DNA reads TGTGCCAGTAGTATCCCGGGAAAGGAGACCCAGTACTTC.

The V and J genes are TRBV7-9 and TRBJ1-1; D not certain. Germline CDR1 SEHNR, CDR2 FQNEAQ (reference sequence). There are 12 residues in the CDR3. Trimming took 5 bases from V and 8 from J, leaving 12 bases between them. CDR3 sequence (DNA): TGTGCCAGCAGCCTGGGCCTTATCGAAGCTTTCTTT. It translates to CASSLGLIEAFF.

The chain is built from TRBV5-4 and TRBJ2-3; D perhaps matches TRBD1 (5 bases). The V end lost 2 bases, the J end lost 6 bases, and 10 bases lay between the germline ends. Germline assignment: CDR1 SGHNT and CDR2 YYREEE (reference sequence). This CDR3 has 13 amino acids. CDR3 residues: CASSLRGSDTQYF. The DNA of the CDR3 is TGTGCCAGCAGCTTAAGGGGATCGGATACGCAGTATTTT.

The V gene is TRBV4-2, the J gene TRBJ2-7, with a tentative D call TRBD2 (6 bases). Germline CDR1 LGHNA, CDR2 YNFKEQ. The V end lost 1 base, the J end lost 4 bases, and 14 bases lay between the germline ends. The CDR3 has 15 residues. CDR3 nucleotides: TGTGCCAGCAGCCAAGTTCAGGGACTTAAGTACGAGCAGTACTTC. This translates into CASSQVQGLKYEQYF.

The CDR3 region is CASSQYSGRAHNEQFF. CDR3 coding DNA: TGCGCCAGCAGCCAGTATAGCGGGAGGGCTCACAATGAGCAGTTCTTC. The chain has TRBV4-1 and TRBJ2-1, with 11 bases matching TRBD2. From germline, CDR1 is MGHRA and CDR2 YSYEKL. CDR3 length: 16 residues. Trimming cost V 3 bases and J 5 bases; bases outside gene matches: 6.

V and J are TRBV5-8 and TRBJ2-7, with D perhaps matching TRBD2 (5 bases). V gave up 6 bases and J gave up 2 bases, with 15 bases separating them. Germline-derived CDR1 and CDR2 are SGHTS and YDEGEE. The CDR3 consists of 14 residues. The CDR3 region has the DNA TGTGCCAGCATCAACGACCTAGCCCCCTACGAGCAGTACTTC. It encodes CASINDLAPYEQYF.

This clone has a handful of counts. This chain joins TRBV6-5 and TRBJ1-6, with a weak D call TRBD1 (5 bases). Germline V gene sequence: CDR1 MNHEY, CDR2 SVGAGI. There are 14 residues in the CDR3. The ends were cut back, 2 bases at V and 9 bases at J, with 11 bases in the middle. CDR3 residues: CASSYEQGVSPLHF. In nucleotides, the CDR3 is TGTGCCAGCAGTTACGAGCAGGGCGTTTCACCCCTCCACTTT.

The chain joins TRBV6-4 to TRBJ2-3; 9 nucleotides line up with TRBD2. Unmatched junction bases numbered 5, after V lost 0 bases and J lost 4 bases. Germline V lookup: CDR1 MRHNA, CDR2 SNTAGT. This CDR3 contains 16 residues. In nucleotides, the CDR3 is TGTGCCAGCAGTGACTCGAGTAGCGGGGGTTCAGATACGCAGTATTTT. Protein sequence: CASSDSSSGGSDTQYF.

In DNA form, the CDR3 reads TGCGCCAGCAGCTTGAGGGGTAGGGCAACTAATGAAAAACTGTTTTTT. Translation gives CASSLRGRATNEKLFF. The chain recombines TRBV5-1 with TRBJ1-4; D is perhaps TRBD1 (5 bases). The CDR3 totals 16 residues. V lost 1 base and J 0 bases, leaving 10 bases between the germline ends. Germline CDR1 reads SGHRS; CDR2 reads YFSETQ. Filled out from reference TRBV5-1 and TRBJ1-4, the complete variable domain reads KAGVTQTPRYLIKTRGQQVTLSCSPISGHRSVSWYQQTPGQGLQFLFEYFSETQRNKGNFPGRFSGRQFSNSRSEMNVSTLELGDSALYLCASSLRGRATNEKLFFGSGTQLSVL.

The genes are TRBV7-2 and TRBJ2-4, with D tentatively TRBD2 (5 bases). Germline loops: CDR1 SGHTA, CDR2 FQGNSA. This CDR3 has 16 residues. Trimming took off 3 bases at V and 5 bases at J, with 17 bases between the two ends. Here the CDR3 reads CASSLESGITENIQYF. In DNA, the CDR3 is TGTGCCAGCAGCTTGGAATCGGGGATTACGGAAAACATTCAGTACTTC.

CDR3 sequence reads: CASTPVGFTTDTQYF. CDR3 coding DNA: TGTGCCAGCACCCCCGTCGGGTTCACCACAGATACGCAGTATTTT. V usage is TRBV27 and J usage is TRBJ2-3, with unresolved D. Trimming shortened V by 7 bases and J by 2 bases, and 16 bases separated the two germline ends. Per germline, CDR1 MNHEY and CDR2 SMNVEV (reference sequence). This CDR3 contains 15 residues.